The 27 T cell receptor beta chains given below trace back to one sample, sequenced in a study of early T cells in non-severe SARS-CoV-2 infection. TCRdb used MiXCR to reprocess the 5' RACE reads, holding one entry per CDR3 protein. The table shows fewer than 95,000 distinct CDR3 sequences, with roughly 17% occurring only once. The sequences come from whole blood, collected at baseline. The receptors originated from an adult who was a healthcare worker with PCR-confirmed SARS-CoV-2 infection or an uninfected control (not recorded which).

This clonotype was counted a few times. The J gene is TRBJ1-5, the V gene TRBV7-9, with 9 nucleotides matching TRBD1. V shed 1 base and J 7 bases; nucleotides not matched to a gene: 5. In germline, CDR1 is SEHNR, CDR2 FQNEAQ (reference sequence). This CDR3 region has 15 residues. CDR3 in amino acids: CASSLGTGVGQPQHF. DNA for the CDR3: TGTGCCAGCAGCTTAGGGACAGGGGTTGGCCAGCCCCAGCATTTT.

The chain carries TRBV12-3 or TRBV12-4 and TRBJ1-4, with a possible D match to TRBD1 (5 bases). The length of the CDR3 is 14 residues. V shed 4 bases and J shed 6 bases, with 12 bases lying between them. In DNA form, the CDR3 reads TGTGCCAGCAGTTCGCGGGGGGTTGATGAAAAACTGTTTTTT. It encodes CASSSRGVDEKLFF.

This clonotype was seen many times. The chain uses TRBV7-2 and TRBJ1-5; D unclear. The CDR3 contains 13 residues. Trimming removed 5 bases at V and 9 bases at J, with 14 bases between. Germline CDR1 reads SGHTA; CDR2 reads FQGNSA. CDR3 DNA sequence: TGTGCCAGCAGCACGAATTTTTTCTTGCCCCAGCATTTT. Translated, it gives CASSTNFFLPQHF.

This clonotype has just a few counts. The CDR3 sequence is CASSSLGGQGTDTQYF. In DNA, the CDR3 is TGTGCCAGCAGCTCACTGGGGGGACAGGGGACAGATACGCAGTATTTT. The chain recombines TRBV11-2 with TRBJ2-3, with TRBD1 identical over 10 bases. V was clipped by 4 bases and J by 3 bases; unmatched bases: 7. Germline CDR1 reads SGHAT; CDR2 reads FQNNGV. The CDR3 has 16 residues.

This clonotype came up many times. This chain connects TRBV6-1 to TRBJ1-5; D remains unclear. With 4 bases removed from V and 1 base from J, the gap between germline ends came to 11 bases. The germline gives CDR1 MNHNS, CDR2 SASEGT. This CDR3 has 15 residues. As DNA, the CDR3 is TGTGCCAGCAGTGTTCATACTGGGAGCAATCAGCCCCAGCATTTT. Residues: CASSVHTGSNQPQHF.

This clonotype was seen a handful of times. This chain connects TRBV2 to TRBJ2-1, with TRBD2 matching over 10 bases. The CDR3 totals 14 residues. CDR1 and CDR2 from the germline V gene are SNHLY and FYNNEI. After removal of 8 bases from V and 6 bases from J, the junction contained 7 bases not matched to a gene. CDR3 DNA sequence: TGTGCCAGCTTCCGGACTAGCGGTGGCAATGAGCAGTTCTTC. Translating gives CASFRTSGGNEQFF.

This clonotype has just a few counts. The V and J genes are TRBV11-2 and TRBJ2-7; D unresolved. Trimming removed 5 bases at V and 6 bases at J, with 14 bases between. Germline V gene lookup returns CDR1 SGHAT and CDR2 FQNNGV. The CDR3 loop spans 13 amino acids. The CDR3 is CASSAPMVGEQYF. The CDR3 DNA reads TGTGCCAGCAGCGCCCCTATGGTTGGCGAGCAGTACTTC.

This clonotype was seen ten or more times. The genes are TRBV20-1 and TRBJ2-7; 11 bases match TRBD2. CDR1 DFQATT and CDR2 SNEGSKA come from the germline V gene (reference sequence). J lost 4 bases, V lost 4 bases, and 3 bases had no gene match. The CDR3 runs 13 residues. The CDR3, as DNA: TGCAGTGCTAAGGGACTAGCGGATTACGAGCAGTACTTC. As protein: CSAKGLADYEQYF.

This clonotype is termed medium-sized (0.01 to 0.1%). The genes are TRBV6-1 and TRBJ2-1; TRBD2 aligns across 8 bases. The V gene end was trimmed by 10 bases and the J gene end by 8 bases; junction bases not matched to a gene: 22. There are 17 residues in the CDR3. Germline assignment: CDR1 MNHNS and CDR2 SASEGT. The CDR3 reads CAIDASIGGLGLDEQFF. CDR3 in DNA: TGTGCCATCGACGCCTCAATAGGGGGACTAGGGTTGGATGAGCAGTTCTTC.

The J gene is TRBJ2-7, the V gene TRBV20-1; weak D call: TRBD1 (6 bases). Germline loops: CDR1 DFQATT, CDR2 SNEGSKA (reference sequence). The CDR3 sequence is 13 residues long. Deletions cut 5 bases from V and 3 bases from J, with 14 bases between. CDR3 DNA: TGCAGTGCTCACCGGGACACCGGCTACGAGCAGTACTTC. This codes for CSAHRDTGYEQYF.

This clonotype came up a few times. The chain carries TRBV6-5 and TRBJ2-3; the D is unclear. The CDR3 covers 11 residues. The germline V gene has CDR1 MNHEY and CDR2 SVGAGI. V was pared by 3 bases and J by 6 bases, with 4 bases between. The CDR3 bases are TGTGCCAGCAGTTATAGTGATACGCAGTATTTT. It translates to CASSYSDTQYF.

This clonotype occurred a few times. The CDR3 protein is CASRLNGQGPEQYF. The CDR3 DNA follows: TGTGCCAGCCGACTAAACGGACAGGGCCCGGAGCAGTACTTC. The V and J genes are TRBV6-5 and TRBJ2-7, with 8 bases that match TRBD1. This CDR3 is 14 amino acids long. Trimming at V came to 8 bases and at J to 7 bases, leaving 13 bases not matched to a gene. Germline V gene sequence: CDR1 MNHEY, CDR2 SVGAGI.

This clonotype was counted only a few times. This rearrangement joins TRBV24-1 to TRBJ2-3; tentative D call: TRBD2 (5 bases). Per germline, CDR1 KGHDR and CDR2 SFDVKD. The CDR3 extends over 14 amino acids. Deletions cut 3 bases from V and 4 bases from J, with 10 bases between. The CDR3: CATSDPGISDTQYF. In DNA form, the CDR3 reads TGTGCCACCAGTGATCCCGGGATCTCAGATACGCAGTATTTT.

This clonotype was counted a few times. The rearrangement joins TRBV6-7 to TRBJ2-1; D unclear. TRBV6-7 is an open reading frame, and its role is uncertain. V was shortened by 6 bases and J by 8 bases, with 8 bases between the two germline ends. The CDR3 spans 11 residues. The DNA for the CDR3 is TGTGCCAGCAGGGGTGGGGATGAGCAGTTCTTC. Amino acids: CASRGGDEQFF.

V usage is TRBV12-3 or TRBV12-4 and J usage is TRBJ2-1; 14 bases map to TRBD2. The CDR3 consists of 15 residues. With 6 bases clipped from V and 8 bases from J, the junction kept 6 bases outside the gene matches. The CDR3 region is CASRETSGRVDEQFF. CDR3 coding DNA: TGTGCCAGCAGAGAGACTAGCGGGAGGGTCGATGAGCAGTTCTTC.

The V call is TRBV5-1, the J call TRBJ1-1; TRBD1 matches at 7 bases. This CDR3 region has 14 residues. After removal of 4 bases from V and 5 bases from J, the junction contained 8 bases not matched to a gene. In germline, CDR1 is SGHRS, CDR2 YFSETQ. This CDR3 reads CASSPQGGRTEAFF. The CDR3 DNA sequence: TGCGCCAGCAGCCCTCAGGGGGGGCGGACTGAAGCTTTCTTT.

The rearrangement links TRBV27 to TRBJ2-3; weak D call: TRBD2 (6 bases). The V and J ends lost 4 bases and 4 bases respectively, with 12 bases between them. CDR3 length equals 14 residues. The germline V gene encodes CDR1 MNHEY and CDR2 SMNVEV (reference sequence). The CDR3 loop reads CASSSGEGADTQYF. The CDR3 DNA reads TGTGCCAGCAGTTCGGGGGAAGGGGCAGATACGCAGTATTTT.

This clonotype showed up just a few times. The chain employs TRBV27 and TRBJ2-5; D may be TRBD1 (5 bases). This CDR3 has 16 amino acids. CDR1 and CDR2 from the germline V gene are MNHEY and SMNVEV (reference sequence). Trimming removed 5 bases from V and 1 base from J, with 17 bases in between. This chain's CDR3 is CASSALQDYPQETQYF. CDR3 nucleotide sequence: TGTGCCAGCAGTGCCCTACAGGATTACCCCCAAGAGACCCAGTACTTC.

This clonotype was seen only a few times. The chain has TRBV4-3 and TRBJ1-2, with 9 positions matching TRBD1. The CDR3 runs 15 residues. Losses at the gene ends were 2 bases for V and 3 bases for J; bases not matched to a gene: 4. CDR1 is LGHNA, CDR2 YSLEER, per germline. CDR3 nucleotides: TGCGCCAGCAGCCAAAAGACAGGGGGGTACTATGGCTACACCTTC. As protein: CASSQKTGGYYGYTF.

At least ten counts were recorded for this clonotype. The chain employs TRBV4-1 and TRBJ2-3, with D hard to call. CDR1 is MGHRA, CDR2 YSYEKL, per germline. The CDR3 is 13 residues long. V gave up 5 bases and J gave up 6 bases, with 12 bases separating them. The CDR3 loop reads CASSSPRSDTQYF. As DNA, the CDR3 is TGCGCCAGCAGCTCACCTCGATCGGATACGCAGTATTTT.

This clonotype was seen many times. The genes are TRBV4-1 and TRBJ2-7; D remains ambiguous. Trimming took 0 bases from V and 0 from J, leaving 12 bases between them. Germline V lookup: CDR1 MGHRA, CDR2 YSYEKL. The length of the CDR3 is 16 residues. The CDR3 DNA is TGCGCCAGCAGCCAAGATTTAAGCTTGAGCTCCTACGAGCAGTACTTC. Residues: CASSQDLSLSSYEQYF.

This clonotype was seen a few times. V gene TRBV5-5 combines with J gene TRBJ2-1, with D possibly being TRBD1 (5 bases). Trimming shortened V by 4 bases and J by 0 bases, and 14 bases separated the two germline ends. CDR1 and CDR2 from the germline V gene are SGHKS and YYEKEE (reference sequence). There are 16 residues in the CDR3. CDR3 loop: CASSRTQGSSYNEQFF. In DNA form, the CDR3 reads TGTGCCAGCAGCAGAACGCAGGGAAGCTCCTACAATGAGCAGTTCTTC.

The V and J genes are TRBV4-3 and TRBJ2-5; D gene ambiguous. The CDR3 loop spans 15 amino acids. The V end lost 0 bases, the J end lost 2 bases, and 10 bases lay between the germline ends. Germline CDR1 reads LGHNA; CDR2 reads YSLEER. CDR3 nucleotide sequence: TGCGCCAGCAGCCAAGACATCGTAGGACAAGAGACCCAGTACTTC. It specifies CASSQDIVGQETQYF.

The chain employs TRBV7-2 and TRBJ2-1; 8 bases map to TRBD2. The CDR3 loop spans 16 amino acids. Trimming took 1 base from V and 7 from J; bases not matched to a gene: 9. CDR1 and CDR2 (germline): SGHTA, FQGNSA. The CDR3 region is CASSLGPAGEGNEQFF. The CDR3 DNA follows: TGTGCCAGCAGCTTAGGGCCAGCGGGAGAGGGGAATGAGCAGTTCTTC. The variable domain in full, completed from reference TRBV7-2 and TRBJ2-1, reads GAGVSQSPSNKVTEKGKDVELRCDPISGHTALYWYRQSLGQGLEFLIYFQGNSAPDKSGLPSDRFSAERTGGSVSTLTIQRTQQEDSAVYLCASSLGPAGEGNEQFFGPGTRLTVL.

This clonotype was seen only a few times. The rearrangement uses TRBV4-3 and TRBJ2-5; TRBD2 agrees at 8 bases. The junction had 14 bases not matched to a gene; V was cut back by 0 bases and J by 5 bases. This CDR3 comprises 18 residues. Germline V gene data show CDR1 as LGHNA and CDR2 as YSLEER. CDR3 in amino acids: CASSQEQAGGRMGETQYF. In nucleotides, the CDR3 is TGCGCCAGCAGCCAAGAGCAGGCGGGAGGCCGCATGGGGGAGACCCAGTACTTC.

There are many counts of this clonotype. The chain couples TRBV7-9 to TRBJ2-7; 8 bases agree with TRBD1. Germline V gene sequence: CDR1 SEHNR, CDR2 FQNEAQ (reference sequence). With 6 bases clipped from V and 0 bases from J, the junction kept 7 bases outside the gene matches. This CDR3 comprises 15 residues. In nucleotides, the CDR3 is TGTGCCAGCAGTAGTACTGGACAGGGCTCCTACGAGCAGTACTTC. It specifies CASSSTGQGSYEQYF.

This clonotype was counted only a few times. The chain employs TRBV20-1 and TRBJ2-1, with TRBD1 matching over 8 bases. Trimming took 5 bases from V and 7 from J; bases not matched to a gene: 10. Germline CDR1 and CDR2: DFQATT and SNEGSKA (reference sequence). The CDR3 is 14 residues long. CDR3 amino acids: CSAGAFQGANEQFF. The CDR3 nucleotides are TGCAGTGCTGGGGCGTTTCAGGGGGCAAATGAGCAGTTCTTC.